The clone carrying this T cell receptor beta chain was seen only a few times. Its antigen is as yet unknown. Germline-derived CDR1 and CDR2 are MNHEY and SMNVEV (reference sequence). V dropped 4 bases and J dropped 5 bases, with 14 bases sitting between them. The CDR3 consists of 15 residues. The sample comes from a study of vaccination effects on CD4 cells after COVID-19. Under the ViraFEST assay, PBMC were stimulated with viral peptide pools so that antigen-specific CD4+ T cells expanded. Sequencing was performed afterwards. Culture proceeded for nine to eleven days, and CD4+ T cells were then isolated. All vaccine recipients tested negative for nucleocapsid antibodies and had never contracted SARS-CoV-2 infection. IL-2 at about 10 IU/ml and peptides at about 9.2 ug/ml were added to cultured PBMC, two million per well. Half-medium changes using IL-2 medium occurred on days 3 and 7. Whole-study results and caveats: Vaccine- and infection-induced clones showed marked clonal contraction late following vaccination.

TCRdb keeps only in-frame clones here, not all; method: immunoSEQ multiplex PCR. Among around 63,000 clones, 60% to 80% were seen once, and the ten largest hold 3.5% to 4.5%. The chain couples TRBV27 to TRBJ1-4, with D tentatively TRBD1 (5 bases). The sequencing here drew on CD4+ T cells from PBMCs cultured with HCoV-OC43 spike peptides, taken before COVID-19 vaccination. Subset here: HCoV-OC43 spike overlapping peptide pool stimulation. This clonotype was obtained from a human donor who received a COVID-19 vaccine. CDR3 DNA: TGTGCCAGCAGTTCACCGGGGGACCACAATGAAAAACTGTTTTTT. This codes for CASSSPGDHNEKLFF.